This T cell receptor (beta chain) was sequenced in a study of regulatory T cells in long-lasting Graves disease. V dropped 1 base and J dropped 5 bases, with 15 bases sitting between them. This CDR3 is built from 15 residues. The germline V gene has CDR1 SGHRS and CDR2 YFSETQ. Study results and limitations: Thyroid tissue was not sampled; only peripheral blood was. Patients whose Graves' disease persisted exhibited lower TCR diversity than those newly diagnosed.

Indicated time point: persistent/refractory GD, antithyroid drugs over 5 years with positive TRAb. Preparation of the TCR library used RNA extracted from PBMCs. This clonotype was recorded many times. The antigen is unknown. Investigators prepared the TCR beta libraries by applying iRepertoire HTBI primers and Arm-PCR of CDR3 regions. In TCRdb, the multiplex PCR reads were re-called with MiXCR into one record per CDR3 protein. This table has fewer than 550,000 distinct CDR3 sequences, under 25% appearing once. The sample was peripheral blood mononuclear cells (PBMCs), taken when the disease was refractory, from a patient treated with antithyroid drugs. This chain links TRBV5-1 with TRBJ1-1; D is unresolved. The receptor comes from a female donor with Graves disease. The CDR3 coding sequence is TGCGCCAGCAGCTTGTTGAGTTCGCGAGGGACTGAAGCTTTCTTT. This translates into CASSLLSSRGTEAFF.